These T cell receptor beta chains were read from a single sample in a study of T cells after yellow fever vaccination. MiXCR, applied by TCRdb to the 5' RACE reads, yields one record per CDR3 protein. In the table there are over 250,000 distinct CDR3 sequences, about 5.2% of which are singletons. The sample consisted of CD4+ T cells sorted from PBMCs, taken on the day of the yellow fever booster vaccination. The receptors were gathered from a man younger than 35 who received the YFV17D yellow fever vaccine. CDR3s include the opening cysteine and the closing phenylalanine or tryptophan. The order of the fields is V gene, D gene, J gene, clone size, CDR3 protein, CDR3 DNA. D genes are given only for firm matches. Clone size is stated in some rows and not others, as once, few, many or a class when expanded.

>TRBV20-1|NA|TRBJ2-2|NA
CSAPTVGRTGELFF
TGCAGTGCTCCAACGGTGGGACGCACCGGGGAGCTGTTTTTT
>TRBV5-6|NA|TRBJ1-2|few
CASSLAWTGYTF
TGTGCCAGCAGCTTGGCTTGGACTGGCTACACCTTC
>TRBV7-2|NA|TRBJ2-7|many
CASSFLAVGYEQYF
TGTGCCAGCAGCTTTTTAGCGGTGGGCTACGAGCAGTACTTC
>TRBV7-2|NA|TRBJ2-2|few
CASSTGLMNTGELFF
TGTGCCAGCAGCACGGGACTGATGAACACCGGGGAGCTGTTTTTT
>TRBV20-1|TRBD1|TRBJ2-4|NA
CSFDRQGRLAKNIQYF
TGCAGTTTTGACAGACAGGGTCGGCTAGCCAAAAACATTCAGTACTTC
>TRBV7-8|TRBD1|TRBJ2-5|many
CASRKGQGLETQYF
TGTGCCAGCAGAAAAGGACAGGGATTAGAGACCCAGTACTTC
>TRBV9|NA|TRBJ2-5|few
CASSGDTAQETQYF
TGTGCCAGCAGCGGTGACACCGCCCAAGAGACCCAGTACTTC
>TRBV18|TRBD1|TRBJ1-4|many
CASSPARDRFNGKLFF
TGTGCCAGCTCGCCAGCCCGGGACAGGTTTAATGGAAAACTGTTTTTT
>TRBV29-1|NA|TRBJ2-7|many
CSVDDGRAYEQYF
TGCAGCGTTGATGACGGGCGGGCCTACGAGCAGTACTTC
>TRBV7-3|NA|TRBJ1-2|NA
CASSLREGDGYTF
TGTGCCAGCAGCTTAAGAGAGGGTGATGGCTACACCTTC
>TRBV20-1|NA|TRBJ1-1|many
CSASKRDMNTEAFF
TGCAGTGCTAGTAAGAGAGACATGAACACTGAAGCTTTCTTT
>TRBV11-2|NA|TRBJ2-3|NA
CDSSSSPDRSDTQYF
TGTGACAGCAGCTCATCCCCGGACAGATCCGATACGCAGTATTTT
>TRBV12-3/TRBV12-4|TRBD2|TRBJ2-1|many
CASIKRGGENEQFF
TGTGCCAGCATTAAGCGGGGGGGCGAAAATGAGCAGTTCTTC
>TRBV11-2|NA|TRBJ2-1|many
CASSLDPGGHNEQFF
TGTGCCAGCAGCTTAGACCCGGGGGGCCACAATGAGCAGTTCTTC
>TRBV5-1|NA|TRBJ2-2|NA
CASSFQTGELFF
TGCGCCAGCAGCTTTCAGACCGGGGAGCTGTTTTTT
>TRBV12-3/TRBV12-4|TRBD1|TRBJ1-1|few
CASSPGTGRGAFF
TGTGCCAGCAGTCCCGGGACAGGCCGGGGGGCTTTCTTT
>TRBV6-5|NA|TRBJ1-2|NA
CASRHPDGRGVYGYTF
TGTGCCAGCAGACACCCGGATGGGAGAGGAGTCTATGGCTACACCTTC
>TRBV7-2|NA|TRBJ2-7|NA
CASSQARTVDEQYF
TGTGCCAGCAGCCAAGCGAGGACAGTTGACGAGCAGTACTTC
>TRBV7-9|NA|TRBJ1-1|many
CASSFWALNTEAFF
TGTGCCAGCAGCTTTTGGGCCTTGAACACTGAAGCTTTCTTT
>TRBV18|NA|TRBJ1-2|NA
CASSPLSGDHDGYTF
TGTGCCAGCTCACCGCTTTCCGGGGACCACGATGGCTACACCTTC
>TRBV11-2|TRBD2|TRBJ2-1|many
CASSPRLAGAINEQFF
TGTGCCAGCAGCCCTCGGCTAGCGGGAGCAATAAATGAGCAGTTCTTC
>TRBV29-1|NA|TRBJ1-1|few
CSGGSSNTEAFF
TGCAGCGGGGGTAGCTCCAACACTGAAGCTTTCTTT
>TRBV7-2|NA|TRBJ2-3|many
CASSLAFWSDTQYF
TGTGCCAGCAGCTTAGCGTTTTGGTCAGATACGCAGTATTTT
>TRBV9|NA|TRBJ2-5|NA
CASSVGPDQETQYF
TGTGCCAGCAGCGTAGGCCCGGACCAAGAGACCCAGTACTTC
>TRBV12-3/TRBV12-4|NA|TRBJ2-5|many
CASSFGDGANQETQYF
TGTGCCAGCAGTTTCGGTGACGGGGCAAACCAAGAGACCCAGTACTTC
>TRBV12-3/TRBV12-4|NA|TRBJ2-3|NA
CASSLGSRDTQYF
TGTGCCAGCAGTTTAGGGTCTAGAGATACGCAGTATTTT
>TRBV4-3|TRBD1|TRBJ2-6|NA
CASSQARGTGGTGANVLTF
TGCGCCAGCAGCCAGGCTCGGGGGACAGGGGGAACTGGGGCCAACGTCCTGACTTTC
>TRBV6-2/TRBV6-3|NA|TRBJ1-1|few
CASSFPLYRLNTEAFF
TGTGCCAGCAGTTTCCCGCTTTACCGATTGAACACTGAAGCTTTCTTT
>TRBV20-1|NA|TRBJ1-1|few
CSARVRGNTEAFF
TGCAGTGCTAGAGTGCGGGGGAACACTGAAGCTTTCTTT
>TRBV12-3/TRBV12-4|TRBD2|TRBJ2-1|NA
CASRPNPGLAGSPYNEQFF
TGTGCCAGCAGGCCTAACCCTGGACTAGCGGGGAGCCCCTACAATGAGCAGTTCTTC
>TRBV6-2/TRBV6-3|NA|TRBJ2-5|few
CASSRDTLDETQYF
TGTGCCAGCAGCCGGGACACCCTGGACGAGACCCAGTACTTC
>TRBV7-6|TRBD1|TRBJ2-3|many
CASSLGTVTDTQYF
TGTGCCAGCAGCCTCGGGACAGTCACAGATACGCAGTATTTT
>TRBV7-9|NA|TRBJ1-4|NA
CASSTTVRGTNEKLFF
TGTGCCAGCAGCACGACAGTGCGTGGAACTAATGAAAAACTGTTTTTT
>TRBV29-1|TRBD2|TRBJ2-5|many
CSVSIAGEETQYF
TGCAGCGTTTCGATAGCGGGGGAAGAGACCCAGTACTTC
>TRBV20-1|NA|TRBJ2-5|NA
CSAPPLEGETTQYF
TGCAGTGCCCCCCCTCTGGAGGGTGAAACGACCCAGTACTTC
>TRBV9|TRBD1|TRBJ2-5|NA
CASSGPNRGVETQYF
TGTGCCAGCAGTGGTCCCAACAGGGGGGTAGAGACCCAGTACTTC
>TRBV2|NA|TRBJ2-2|NA
CASSEQGTTGELFF
TGTGCCAGCAGTGAACAGGGGACGACCGGGGAGCTGTTTTTT
>TRBV12-3/TRBV12-4|NA|TRBJ2-3|few
CASRELTDTQYF
TGTGCCAGCAGGGAACTCACAGATACGCAGTATTTT
>TRBV6-5|NA|TRBJ1-4|many
CASSSRTATNEKLFF
TGTGCCAGCAGTTCCAGGACAGCAACTAATGAAAAACTGTTTTTT
>TRBV12-3/TRBV12-4|NA|TRBJ1-5|few
CASKGLGSNQPQHF
TGTGCCAGCAAGGGCCTGGGTAGCAATCAGCCCCAGCATTTT
>TRBV7-3|NA|TRBJ2-2|few
CASSLGRGNTGELFF
TGTGCCAGCAGCTTAGGCAGGGGAAACACCGGGGAGCTGTTTTTT
>TRBV28|NA|TRBJ1-2|few
CASSSPGGGGYGYTF
TGTGCCAGCAGCAGCCCGGGGGGCGGAGGCTATGGCTACACCTTC
>TRBV3-1|TRBD1|TRBJ1-2|NA
CASSPGTGGFGYTF
TGTGCCAGCAGCCCCGGGACAGGGGGCTTTGGCTACACCTTC
>TRBV10-3|NA|TRBJ2-7|many
CAISRPSYEQYF
TGTGCCATTTCAAGGCCCTCCTACGAGCAGTACTTC
>TRBV12-3/TRBV12-4|NA|TRBJ1-4|few
CASNLGAGKLFF
TGTGCCAGCAACCTAGGGGCAGGAAAACTGTTTTTT
>TRBV12-3/TRBV12-4|TRBD2|TRBJ2-5|many
CASTPGLVEETQYF
TGTGCCAGCACCCCGGGACTAGTGGAAGAGACCCAGTACTTC
>TRBV7-2|NA|TRBJ2-7|NA
CASSLQRSYEQYF
TGTGCCAGCAGCCTACAGCGATCCTACGAGCAGTACTTC
>TRBV5-5|NA|TRBJ2-3|NA
CASSLVGWGGDTQYF
TGTGCCAGCAGCTTGGTCGGTTGGGGTGGAGATACGCAGTATTTT
>TRBV12-3/TRBV12-4|TRBD1|TRBJ2-1|many
CASSFVGTGALGGNEQFF
TGTGCCAGCAGTTTCGTCGGGACAGGGGCTTTGGGTGGGAATGAGCAGTTCTTC
>TRBV15|TRBD1|TRBJ1-6|few
CATSRGTRDRGSPLHF
TGTGCCACCAGCAGAGGCACCCGGGACAGGGGATCACCCCTCCACTTT
>TRBV28|TRBD1|TRBJ1-1|few
CASNNHGRGAFF
TGTGCCAGCAATAACCACGGCAGGGGGGCTTTCTTT
>TRBV4-2|NA|TRBJ1-1|few
CASSQAPSGQGQSTEAFF
TGTGCCAGCAGCCAAGCACCAAGCGGGCAGGGCCAAAGTACTGAAGCTTTCTTT
>TRBV5-1|NA|TRBJ2-2|many
CASSSLPRNTGELFF
TGCGCCAGCAGCTCCCTCCCGCGGAACACCGGGGAGCTGTTTTTT
>TRBV18|NA|TRBJ2-7|few
CASSLDGLSYEQYF
TGTGCCAGCTCATTGGACGGCCTCTCCTACGAGCAGTACTTC
>TRBV2|TRBD2|TRBJ2-3|NA
CASNMREVADTQYF
TGTGCCAGCAACATGCGGGAGGTAGCAGATACGCAGTATTTT
>TRBV7-9|NA|TRBJ1-2|NA
CASSRTPSYGYTF
TGTGCCAGCAGCCGAACTCCCTCCTATGGCTACACCTTC
>TRBV4-3|TRBD1|TRBJ1-4|few
CASSQDGQGSEKLFF
TGCGCCAGCAGCCAAGATGGACAGGGAAGCGAAAAACTGTTTTTT
>TRBV19|TRBD1|TRBJ1-2|NA
CASTKPTATGDYGYTF
TGTGCCAGTACGAAACCAACGGCGACAGGGGACTATGGCTACACCTTC
>TRBV4-2|NA|TRBJ1-4|few
CASSPTGRPKATNEKLFF
TGTGCCAGCAGCCCTACAGGGCGTCCAAAAGCAACTAATGAAAAACTGTTTTTT